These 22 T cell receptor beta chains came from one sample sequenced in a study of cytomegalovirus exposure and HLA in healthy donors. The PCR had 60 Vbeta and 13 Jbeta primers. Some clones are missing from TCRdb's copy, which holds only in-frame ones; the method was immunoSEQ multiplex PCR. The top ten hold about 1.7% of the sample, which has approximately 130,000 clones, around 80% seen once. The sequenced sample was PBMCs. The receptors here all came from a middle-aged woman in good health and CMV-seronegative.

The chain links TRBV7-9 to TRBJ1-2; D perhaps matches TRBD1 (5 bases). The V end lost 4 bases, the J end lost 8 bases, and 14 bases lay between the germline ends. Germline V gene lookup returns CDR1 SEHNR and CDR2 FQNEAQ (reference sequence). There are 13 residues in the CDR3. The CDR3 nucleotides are TGTGCCAGCAGCTCGCAAGGGGCGGGGGGCTACACCTTC. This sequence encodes CASSSQGAGGYTF.

CDR3 nucleotide sequence: TGTGCCACCAGCAGAGATGGGGGACTAGCGGACGGGGAGCAGTACTTC. This gives the protein CATSRDGGLADGEQYF. The V and J genes are TRBV15 and TRBJ2-5; 11 positions agree with TRBD2. CDR3 length: 16 residues. Germline values: CDR1 LNHNV, CDR2 YYDKDF (reference sequence). Unmatched junction bases numbered 11, after V lost 0 bases and J lost 11 bases.

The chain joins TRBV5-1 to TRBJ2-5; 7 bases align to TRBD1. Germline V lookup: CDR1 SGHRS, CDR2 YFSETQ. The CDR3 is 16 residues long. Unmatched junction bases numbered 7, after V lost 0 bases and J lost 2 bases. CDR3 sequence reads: CASSLARQGYQETQYF. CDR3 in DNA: TGCGCCAGCAGCTTGGCGAGACAGGGCTATCAAGAGACCCAGTACTTC.

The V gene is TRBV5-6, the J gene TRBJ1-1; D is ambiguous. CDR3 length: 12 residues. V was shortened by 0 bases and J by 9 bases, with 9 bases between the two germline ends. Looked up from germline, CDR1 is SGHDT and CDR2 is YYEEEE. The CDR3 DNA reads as TGTGCCAGCAGCTTGGACCGTTGGCAAGCTTTCTTT. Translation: CASSLDRWQAFF.

The CDR3 sequence: CASSSPTSGGYEQYF. The CDR3 nucleotides read TGTGCCAGCAGCTCCCCGACTAGCGGTGGATACGAGCAGTACTTC. The rearrangement links TRBV13 to TRBJ2-7; TRBD2 matches 9 bases. The CDR3 covers 15 residues. The V gene end was trimmed by 4 bases and the J gene end by 4 bases; junction bases not matched to a gene: 8. Germline V gives CDR1 PRHDT, CDR2 FYEKMQ (reference sequence).

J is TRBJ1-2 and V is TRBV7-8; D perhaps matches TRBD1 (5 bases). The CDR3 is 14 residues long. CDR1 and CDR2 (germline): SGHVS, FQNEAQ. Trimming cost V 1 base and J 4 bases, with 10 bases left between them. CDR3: CASSLDGHPYGYTF. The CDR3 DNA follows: TGTGCCAGCAGCTTAGACGGACACCCCTATGGCTACACCTTC.

The CDR3 loop is CASSLTGGYEQYF. Here the CDR3 DNA reads TGCGCCAGCAGCTTGACAGGGGGCTACGAGCAGTACTTC. V is TRBV5-1 and J is TRBJ2-7; TRBD1 aligns across 8 bases. The V segment lost 1 base and the J segment 3 bases; nucleotides outside the gene matches: 0. This CDR3 has 13 residues. Germline-derived CDR1 and CDR2 are SGHRS and YFSETQ.

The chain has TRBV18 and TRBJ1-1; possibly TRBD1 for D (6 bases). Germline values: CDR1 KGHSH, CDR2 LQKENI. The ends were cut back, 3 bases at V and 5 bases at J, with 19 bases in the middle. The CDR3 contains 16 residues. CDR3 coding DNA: TGTGCCAGCTCACCGAGCATCGGGGGGCTCGGGACTGAAGCTTTCTTT. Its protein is CASSPSIGGLGTEAFF.

CDR3 in DNA: TGTGCCAGCAGCATCGGACAGGGGGTAGATACGCAGTATTTT. This sequence encodes CASSIGQGVDTQYF. This chain uses TRBV13 with TRBJ2-3; the match to TRBD1 covers 10 bases. This CDR3 comprises 14 residues. Germline CDR1 and CDR2: PRHDT and FYEKMQ (reference sequence). J was trimmed by 5 bases and V by 5 bases; bases with no gene match: 4. The full variable domain, rest sourced from reference TRBV13 and TRBJ2-3, is AAGVIQSPRHLIKEKRETATLKCYPIPRHDTVYWYQQGPGQDPQFLISFYEKMQSDKGSIPDRFSAQQFSDYHSELNMSSLELGDSALYFCASSIGQGVDTQYFGPGTRLTVL.

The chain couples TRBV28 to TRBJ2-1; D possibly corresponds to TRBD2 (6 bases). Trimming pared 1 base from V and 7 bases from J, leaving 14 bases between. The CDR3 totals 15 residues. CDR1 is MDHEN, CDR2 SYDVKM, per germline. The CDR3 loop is CASSLLGEVGNEQFF. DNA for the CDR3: TGTGCCAGCAGTTTATTAGGGGAGGTAGGTAATGAGCAGTTCTTC.

The CDR3 is CASSQEDTRSAFF. DNA of the CDR3: TGTGCCAGCAGCCAAGAGGATACCAGGTCGGCTTTCTTT. The gene calls are TRBV14 and TRBJ1-1; the D is unclear. The CDR3 contains 13 residues. V lost 0 bases, J lost 11 bases, and 13 bases lay in between. CDR1 SGHDN and CDR2 FVKESK come from the germline V gene. The full variable domain, in which reference TRBV14 and TRBJ1-1 provide the parts outside the CDR3, is EAGVTQFPSHSVIEKGQTVTLRCDPISGHDNLYWYRRVMGKEIKFLLHFVKESKQDESGMPNNRFLAERTGGTYSTLKVQPAELEDSGVYFCASSQEDTRSAFFGQGTRLTVV.

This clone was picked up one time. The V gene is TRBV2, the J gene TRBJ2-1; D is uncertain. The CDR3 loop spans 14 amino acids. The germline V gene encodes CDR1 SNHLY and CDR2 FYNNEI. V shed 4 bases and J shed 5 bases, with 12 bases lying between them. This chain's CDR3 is CASSVGRLNNEQFF. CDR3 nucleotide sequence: TGTGCCAGCAGTGTGGGCAGGCTTAACAATGAGCAGTTCTTC.

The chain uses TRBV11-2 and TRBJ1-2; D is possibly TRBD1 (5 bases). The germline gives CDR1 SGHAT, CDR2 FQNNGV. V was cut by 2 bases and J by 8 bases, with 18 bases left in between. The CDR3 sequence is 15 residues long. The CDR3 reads CASSLQHLDSRGYTF. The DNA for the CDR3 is TGTGCCAGCAGCTTACAACACCTTGACAGTCGAGGCTACACCTTC.

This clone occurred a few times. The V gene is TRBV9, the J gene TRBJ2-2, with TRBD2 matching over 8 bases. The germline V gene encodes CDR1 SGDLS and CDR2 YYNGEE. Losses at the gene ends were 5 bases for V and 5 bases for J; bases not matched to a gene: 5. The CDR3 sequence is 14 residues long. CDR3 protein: CASREAGETGELFF. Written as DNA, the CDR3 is TGTGCCAGCAGGGAAGCGGGGGAAACCGGGGAGCTGTTTTTT.

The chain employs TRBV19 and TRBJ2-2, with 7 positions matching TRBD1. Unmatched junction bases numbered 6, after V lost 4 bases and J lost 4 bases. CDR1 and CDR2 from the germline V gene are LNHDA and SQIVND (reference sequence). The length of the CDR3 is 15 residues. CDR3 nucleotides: TGTGCCAGTAGTAAGGGGGCGTCGGGCACCGGGGAGCTGTTTTTT. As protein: CASSKGASGTGELFF.

The CDR3 DNA reads as TGTGCCTGGGATACTTTCCTGGTGACTAGAAAGAACACCGGGGAGCTGTTTTTT. It translates to CAWDTFLVTRKNTGELFF. The chain recombines TRBV30 with TRBJ2-2, with D possibly being TRBD2 (6 bases). V was shortened by 5 bases and J by 1 base, with 23 bases between the two germline ends. Germline CDR1 and CDR2: GTSNPN and SVGIG (reference sequence). The CDR3 covers 18 residues. Looking up the rest from reference TRBV30 and TRBJ2-2 gives the full variable domain: SQTIHQWPATLVQPVGSPLSLECTVEGTSNPNLYWYRQAAGRGLQLLFYSVGIGQISSEVPQNLSASRPQDRQFILSSKKLLLSDSGFYLCAWDTFLVTRKNTGELFFGEGSRLTVL.

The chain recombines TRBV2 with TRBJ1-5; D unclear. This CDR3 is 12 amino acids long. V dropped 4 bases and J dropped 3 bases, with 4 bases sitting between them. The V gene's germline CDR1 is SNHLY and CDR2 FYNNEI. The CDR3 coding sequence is TGTGCCAGCAGTGGAGACAATCAGCCCCAGCATTTT. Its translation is CASSGDNQPQHF.

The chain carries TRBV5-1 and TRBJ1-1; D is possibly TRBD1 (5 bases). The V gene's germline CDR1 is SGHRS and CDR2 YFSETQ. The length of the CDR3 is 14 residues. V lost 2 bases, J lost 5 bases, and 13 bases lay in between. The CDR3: CASSLGGVWTEAFF. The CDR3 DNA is TGCGCCAGCAGCTTAGGAGGGGTTTGGACTGAAGCTTTCTTT.

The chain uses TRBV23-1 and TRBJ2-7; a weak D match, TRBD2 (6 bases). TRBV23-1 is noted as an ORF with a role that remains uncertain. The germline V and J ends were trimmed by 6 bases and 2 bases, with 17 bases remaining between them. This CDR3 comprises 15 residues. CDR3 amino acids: CASSSLGLWTYEQYF. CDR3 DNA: TGCGCCAGCAGCTCGTTGGGACTCTGGACCTACGAGCAGTACTTC.

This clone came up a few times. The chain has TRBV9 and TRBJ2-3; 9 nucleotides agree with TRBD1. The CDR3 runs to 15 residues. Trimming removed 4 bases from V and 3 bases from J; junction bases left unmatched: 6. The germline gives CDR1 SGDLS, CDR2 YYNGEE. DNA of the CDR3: TGTGCCAGCAGCTCCCGGACAGGGGTGACAGATACGCAGTATTTT. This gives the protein CASSSRTGVTDTQYF.

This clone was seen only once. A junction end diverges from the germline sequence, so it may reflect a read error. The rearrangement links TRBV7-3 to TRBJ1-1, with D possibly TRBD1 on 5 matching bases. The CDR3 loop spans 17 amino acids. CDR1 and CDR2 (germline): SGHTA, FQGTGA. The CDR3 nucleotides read TGTGCCAGCAGCTTAGCCCCCCAGGACATTTGGAACAGTGAAGCTTTCTTT. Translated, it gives CASSLAPQDIWNSEAFF.

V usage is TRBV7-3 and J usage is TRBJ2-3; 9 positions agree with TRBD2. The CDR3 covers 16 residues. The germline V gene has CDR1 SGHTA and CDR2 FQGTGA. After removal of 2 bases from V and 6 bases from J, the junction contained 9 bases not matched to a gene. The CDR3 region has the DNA TGTGCCAGCAGCTTAGGTACTCCTAGCGGGACTGATACGCAGTATTTT. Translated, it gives CASSLGTPSGTDTQYF.